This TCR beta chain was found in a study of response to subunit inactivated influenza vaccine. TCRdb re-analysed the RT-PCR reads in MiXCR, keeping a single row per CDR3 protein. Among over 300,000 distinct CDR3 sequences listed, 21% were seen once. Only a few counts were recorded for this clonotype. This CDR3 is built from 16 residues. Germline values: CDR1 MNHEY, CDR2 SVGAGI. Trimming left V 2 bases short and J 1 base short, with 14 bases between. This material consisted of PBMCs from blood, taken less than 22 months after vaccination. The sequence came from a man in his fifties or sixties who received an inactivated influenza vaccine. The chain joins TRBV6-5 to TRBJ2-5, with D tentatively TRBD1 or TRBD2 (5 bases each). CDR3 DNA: TGTGCCAGCAGTTACAACGAGGGGCGAGCCCAAGAGACCCAGTACTTC. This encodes CASSYNEGRAQETQYF.